This T cell receptor (beta chain) emerged from a study of vaccination effects on CD4 cells after COVID-19. In the study overall: After the second dose, samples were taken at median day 72.

Repertoires were generated with immunoSEQ multiplex PCR, while TCRdb's copy carries only in-frame clones and drops some. Of tens of thousands of clones in the sample, about 70% are singletons; the top ten hold roughly 16%. Sequencing followed a ViraFEST assay step that expanded antigen-specific CD4+ T cells with viral peptide pools. The authors isolated CD4+ T cells after less than eleven days of culture. Two-dose vaccination with either BNT162b2 or mRNA-1273 was given to the participants. In culture with approximately 10 IU/ml IL-2 and roughly 9.3 ug/ml peptides, PBMC were grown at roughly 2 million per well. In the cultures, half the medium was exchanged for IL-2 medium on days 3 and 7. A word on this clone: The target antigen is unknown.

The CDR3 extends over 15 amino acids. Deletions cut 1 base from V and 1 base from J, with 11 bases between. Germline lookup yields CDR1 ENHRY and CDR2 SYGVKD. Sample: CD4+ T cells from PBMCs cultured with HCoV-OC43 spike peptides, taken after COVID-19 vaccination. The subset: HCoV-OC43 spike overlapping peptide pool stimulation. This TCR derives from a human donor who received a COVID-19 vaccine. This chain joins TRBV10-3 and TRBJ2-7; D is perhaps TRBD1 or TRBD2 (5 bases each). The CDR3 loop reads CAISEFEGPSYEQYF. CDR3 nucleotides: TGTGCCATCAGTGAGTTCGAGGGGCCTTCCTACGAGCAGTACTTC.